These T cell receptor beta chains were read from a single sample in a study of blood T cell repertoires in COVID-19. Assay: immunoSEQ multiplex PCR; the TCRdb copy retains only in-frame clones and omits some. The sample carries under 40,000 clones, 85% recorded once. Sequenced input: peripheral blood. These receptors originate from a human donor with acute or convalescent COVID-19. The donor label of this sample is uncertain. Each CDR3 is given with its conserved first and last residue. The D gene is left open where the match is weak. Some rows have no size entry. The others give once, few or many, or a class for an expanded clone.

V: TRBV30; J: TRBJ2-1; D: TRBD2; size: .; CDR3: CAWSGTSGALSYNEQFF; DNA: TGTGCCTGGAGTGGGACTAGCGGGGCTCTCTCCTACAATGAGCAGTTCTTC
V: TRBV27; J: TRBJ1-6; D: .; size: once; CDR3: CASSSGLHNSPLHF; DNA: TGTGCCAGCAGTTCTGGGCTCCATAATTCACCCCTCCACTTT
V: TRBV7-2; J: TRBJ1-1; D: TRBD1; size: .; CDR3: CASSVGPQGASTEAFF; DNA: TGTGCCAGCAGCGTAGGCCCACAGGGGGCTAGCACTGAAGCTTTCTTT
V: TRBV11-2; J: TRBJ2-7; D: .; size: once; CDR3: CASSLSGTYEQYF; DNA: TGTGCCAGCAGCTTGTCAGGGACCTACGAGCAGTACTTC
V: TRBV7-2; J: TRBJ2-7; D: .; size: .; CDR3: CASSQRQVGEQYF; DNA: TGTGCCAGCAGCCAACGACAGGTGGGAGAGCAGTACTTC
V: TRBV12-5; J: TRBJ1-1; D: .; size: .; CDR3: CASGGPIQGIMNTEAFF; DNA: TGTGCTAGTGGTGGGCCCATACAAGGAATCATGAACACTGAAGCTTTCTTT
V: TRBV7-8; J: TRBJ1-3; D: TRBD1; size: .; CDR3: CASSITGVGGNTIYF; DNA: TGTGCCAGCAGCATAACAGGGGTGGGTGGAAACACCATATATTTT
V: TRBV20-1; J: TRBJ1-2; D: .; size: .; CDR3: CSASEAGQSYGYTF; DNA: TGCAGTGCTAGTGAGGCAGGGCAGTCCTATGGCTACACCTTC
V: TRBV7-9; J: TRBJ2-5; D: TRBD2; size: .; CDR3: CASSLDGSGGETQYF; DNA: TGTGCCAGCAGCTTAGATGGTAGCGGGGGGGAGACCCAGTACTTC
V: TRBV4-2; J: TRBJ2-7; D: TRBD2; size: .; CDR3: CASSQDLVVGLALYEQYF; DNA: TGTGCCAGCAGCCAAGATCTGGTAGTGGGACTAGCCCTATACGAGCAGTACTTC
V: TRBV4-1; J: TRBJ2-7; D: TRBD1; size: .; CDR3: CASSQADRGSYEQYF; DNA: TGCGCCAGCAGCCAAGCGGACAGGGGCTCCTACGAGCAGTACTTC
V: TRBV7-2; J: TRBJ2-5; D: TRBD1; size: once; CDR3: CASSLAGTGARGETQYF; DNA: TGTGCCAGCAGCTTAGCTGGGACAGGGGCCCGTGGGGAGACCCAGTACTTC
V: TRBV9; J: TRBJ2-5; D: .; size: .; CDR3: CASSRSGAQYF; DNA: TGTGCCAGCAGCCGCTCCGGAGCCCAGTACTTC
V: TRBV10-2; J: TRBJ1-5; D: .; size: .; CDR3: CASSESRGPREQPQHF; DNA: TGCGCCAGCAGTGAGTCACGAGGACCGCGGGAACAGCCCCAGCATTTT
V: TRBV18; J: TRBJ2-7; D: .; size: .; CDR3: CASSPRTTTYEQYF; DNA: TGTGCCAGCTCACCAAGGACAACAACCTACGAGCAGTACTTC
V: TRBV29-1; J: TRBJ1-2; D: TRBD1; size: .; CDR3: CSVRTGSYDYGYTF; DNA: TGCAGCGTTAGGACAGGGTCTTACGACTATGGCTACACCTTC
V: TRBV28; J: TRBJ2-3; D: .; size: .; CDR3: CASSLPGSFTDTQYF; DNA: TGTGCCAGCAGTTTACCCGGGAGTTTCACAGATACGCAGTATTTT
V: TRBV4-1; J: TRBJ1-5; D: .; size: .; CDR3: CASSHAGAFNQPQHF; DNA: TGCGCCAGCAGCCATGCAGGGGCATTCAATCAGCCCCAGCATTTT
V: TRBV6-5; J: TRBJ2-1; D: TRBD2; size: .; CDR3: CASTSLAGHGNEQFF; DNA: TGTGCCAGCACTTCTCTAGCGGGGCATGGGAATGAGCAGTTCTTC
V: TRBV10-3; J: TRBJ2-5; D: TRBD2; size: .; CDR3: CAIRAALQRGRETQYF; DNA: TGTGCCATCCGGGCGGCTTTACAGCGGGGAAGAGAGACCCAGTACTTC
V: TRBV19; J: TRBJ2-7; D: .; size: once; CDR3: CASSSQRTYEQYF; DNA: TGTGCCAGTAGTAGTCAGCGAACCTACGAGCAGTACTTC
V: TRBV9; J: TRBJ1-1; D: .; size: .; CDR3: CASSGGNTDTEAFF; DNA: TGTGCCAGCAGCGGAGGGAATACGGACACTGAAGCTTTCTTT
V: TRBV5-4; J: TRBJ2-4; D: .; size: .; CDR3: CASSDGQKNIQYF; DNA: TGTGCCAGCAGCGATGGACAGAAAAACATTCAGTACTTC
V: TRBV28; J: TRBJ1-2; D: TRBD1; size: .; CDR3: CASSLIQGEGGYTF; DNA: TGTGCCAGCAGTTTAATACAGGGGGAGGGCGGCTACACCTTC
V: TRBV13; J: TRBJ1-2; D: TRBD1; size: .; CDR3: CASSSQGGQGMGYTF; DNA: TGTGCCAGCAGCTCGCAAGGGGGACAGGGAATGGGCTACACCTTC
V: TRBV3-1/TRBV3-2; J: TRBJ2-1; D: .; size: once; CDR3: CASSQGRGHNEQFF; DNA: TGTGCCAGCAGCCAAGGGCGGGGACACAATGAGCAGTTCTTC
V: TRBV7-9; J: TRBJ1-3; D: .; size: .; CDR3: CASSRLLTLSSGNTIYF; DNA: TGTGCCAGCAGCCGACTTCTGACGCTGAGCTCTGGAAACACCATATATTTT
V: TRBV12-3/TRBV12-4; J: TRBJ2-7; D: TRBD1; size: .; CDR3: CASSPHRGYEQYF; DNA: TGTGCCAGCAGCCCTCACAGGGGTTACGAGCAGTACTTC
V: TRBV24-1; J: TRBJ2-3; D: .; size: once; CDR3: CATQGVTDTQYF; DNA: TGTGCCACCCAAGGGGTTACAGATACGCAGTATTTT
V: TRBV7-2; J: TRBJ2-7; D: .; size: once; CDR3: CASSPGYEQYF; DNA: TGTGCCAGCAGCCCGGGGTACGAGCAGTACTTC
V: TRBV6-5; J: TRBJ1-1; D: TRBD1; size: .; CDR3: CASSYSAGGNTEAFF; DNA: TGTGCCAGCAGTTACTCGGCAGGGGGGAACACTGAAGCTTTCTTT
V: TRBV11-3; J: TRBJ2-1; D: TRBD2; size: .; CDR3: CASSLDSGPSSYNEQFF; DNA: TGTGCCAGCAGCTTAGATAGCGGGCCGAGCTCCTACAATGAGCAGTTCTTC
V: TRBV7-2; J: TRBJ2-4; D: TRBD2; size: .; CDR3: CASSFPQREGKNIQYF; DNA: TGTGCCAGCAGCTTCCCGCAGCGGGAGGGGAAAAACATTCAGTACTTC
V: TRBV5-1; J: TRBJ2-7; D: TRBD1; size: .; CDR3: CASSITGGGSYEQYF; DNA: TGCGCCAGCAGCATTACAGGGGGTGGGTCCTACGAGCAGTACTTC
V: TRBV19; J: TRBJ1-2; D: .; size: .; CDR3: CASRSGGDYGYTF; DNA: TGTGCCAGTAGAAGTGGGGGGGACTATGGCTACACCTTC
V: TRBV6-2/TRBV6-3; J: TRBJ2-5; D: TRBD1; size: .; CDR3: CASSYLGQLETQYF; DNA: TGTGCCAGCAGTTACTTGGGACAGTTGGAGACCCAGTACTTC
V: TRBV24-1; J: TRBJ2-7; D: TRBD1; size: .; CDR3: CATQGTGSYEQYF; DNA: TGTGCCACCCAGGGGACAGGGTCCTACGAGCAGTACTTC
V: TRBV12-3/TRBV12-4; J: TRBJ1-2; D: .; size: .; CDR3: CASSPGGEYGYTF; DNA: TGTGCCAGCAGCCCCGGGGGTGAGTATGGCTACACCTTC